The rows below give T cell receptor beta chains drawn from one sample of a study of blood T cell repertoires in COVID-19. The assay was immunoSEQ multiplex PCR, and TCRdb's table has in-frame clones only and misses some. The sample includes 250,000 to 300,000 clones, roughly 89% of them seen just once. The sample taken for sequencing was PBMCs or T cells enriched from blood (not recorded which). Receptor source: a woman in her forties who had recovered from COVID-19. Each CDR3 is given with its conserved first and last residue. A D gene is named only where the DNA matches it firmly. The size field is filled for only some rows; it gives once, few, many or a size class.

V gene,D gene,clone size,J gene,CDR3 DNA,CDR3 protein
TRBV6-2/TRBV6-3,-,-,TRBJ1-1,TGTGCCAGCAGTTTCGGTACGGGGAACACTGAAGCTTTCTTT,CASSFGTGNTEAFF
TRBV19,-,-,TRBJ1-3,TGTGCCAGTAGTTGGATCGCAGGGGCCCCGAGCTCTGGAAACACCATATATTTT,CASSWIAGAPSSGNTIYF
TRBV6-4,TRBD1,-,TRBJ2-3,TGTGCCAGCAGTGTGACAGGGGCCTCCACAGATACGCAGTATTTT,CASSVTGASTDTQYF
TRBV6-5,-,-,TRBJ2-7,TGTGCCAGCAGTTACGAGGGGGCCTACGAGCAGTACTTC,CASSYEGAYEQYF
TRBV4-1,TRBD1,-,TRBJ2-7,TGCGCCAGCAAAGGGGACAGGGGGCACTACGAGCAGTACTTC,CASKGDRGHYEQYF
TRBV20-1,-,-,TRBJ1-2,TGCAGTGCCAGGGATCGGCTAGGCTACACCTTC,CSARDRLGYTF
TRBV10-3,TRBD1,-,TRBJ2-7,TGTGCCATCAGTGATCGCAGACAGGGACGGATCTCCTACGAGCAGTACTTC,CAISDRRQGRISYEQYF
TRBV5-1,TRBD1,-,TRBJ1-2,TGCGCCAGCAGCTTGGCTGGGACAGCTAACTATGGCTACACCTTC,CASSLAGTANYGYTF
TRBV15,TRBD2,-,TRBJ2-1,TGTGCCACCAGCAGAGGACTTACCGGGACTAGCACCCTGAGCTCCTACAATGAGCAGTTCTTC,CATSRGLTGTSTLSSYNEQFF
TRBV4-3,TRBD2,-,TRBJ2-1,TGCGCCAGCAGCCAGAGACTAGCGGGAGGTTGGGATGAGCAGTTCTTC,CASSQRLAGGWDEQFF
TRBV30,TRBD1,-,TRBJ1-2,TGTGCCTGCCCCGATGGACAGGGGGGGAAAGGCTACACCTTC,CACPDGQGGKGYTF
TRBV15,TRBD1,-,TRBJ1-5,TGTGCCACCAGCAGGGACAGGAATCAGCCCCAGCATTTT,CATSRDRNQPQHF
TRBV6-5,-,-,TRBJ1-2,TGTGCCAGCAGAACGGGGTATGGCTACACCTTC,CASRTGYGYTF
TRBV9,TRBD1,-,TRBJ2-5,TGTGCCAGCAGCCCTCAGGGACAGCAAGAGACCCAGTACTTC,CASSPQGQQETQYF
TRBV9,TRBD2,once,TRBJ2-1,TGTGCCAGCAGCTCGGGACTAGCGGGAATCAGGGAGCAGTTCTTC,CASSSGLAGIREQFF
TRBV7-7,TRBD2,-,TRBJ2-2,TGTGCTAGCAGCTTAGACCTAGCGGGGGGGACGAACACCGGGGAGCTGTTTTTT,CASSLDLAGGTNTGELFF
TRBV30,-,-,TRBJ1-3,TGTGCCTGGAGTCTCGGGAAGGGAGGAAACACCATATATTTT,CAWSLGKGGNTIYF
TRBV9,-,-,TRBJ2-7,TGTGCCAGCAGCCGAACAATTACCTCCTACGAGCAGTACTTC,CASSRTITSYEQYF
TRBV29-1,-,-,TRBJ2-1,TGCAGCGTTCACACAAGCGCGGCCTACAATGAGCAGTTCTTC,CSVHTSAAYNEQFF
TRBV6-5,-,-,TRBJ2-7,TGTGCCAGTGCACCGTGGAGCTCCTACGAGCAGTACTTC,CASAPWSSYEQYF
TRBV10-3,TRBD2,-,TRBJ2-3,TGTGCCATCAGCGGGGCCGAAGCGGGGACTAGCACAGATACGCAGTATTTT,CAISGAEAGTSTDTQYF
TRBV3-1/TRBV3-2,-,-,TRBJ1-1,TGTGCCAGCGGCGGGGCCGGAGGAGCTTTCTTT,CASGGAGGAFF
TRBV19,-,-,TRBJ1-2,TGTGCCAGTAGTACGCCCGGGGGGCGCGACTATGGCTACACCTTC,CASSTPGGRDYGYTF
TRBV7-8,TRBD2,once,TRBJ2-1,TGTGCCAGCAGCCTGGGAGCGGGAATCAACAATGAGCAGTTCTTC,CASSLGAGINNEQFF
TRBV5-1,-,once,TRBJ1-2,TGCGCCAGCAGCTTGGGAGGTGGGTCTAACTATGGCTACACCTTC,CASSLGGGSNYGYTF
TRBV2,TRBD1,-,TRBJ1-6,TGTGCCAGCAGGCCGGGACAGATCCCTAATTCACCCCTCCACTTT,CASRPGQIPNSPLHF
TRBV7-2,-,-,TRBJ1-1,TGTGCCAGCAGCTTAGGTCCGGGTGGGAACACTGAAGCTTTCTTT,CASSLGPGGNTEAFF
TRBV7-9,TRBD1,once,TRBJ1-1,TGTGCCAGCAGCCAGTCGACAGGGGGGTATTACACTGAAGCTTTCTTT,CASSQSTGGYYTEAFF
TRBV2,TRBD2,-,TRBJ2-2,TGTGCCAGCAGGCGGACTAGCTTGGGAACCCCCGGGGAGCTGTTTTTT,CASRRTSLGTPGELFF
TRBV7-2,TRBD1,-,TRBJ2-3,TGTGCCAGCAGTTTTCTCTTTGAGACAGGGCCCGATACGCAGTATTTT,CASSFLFETGPDTQYF
TRBV3-1/TRBV3-2,-,-,TRBJ1-1,TGTGCCAGCAGCCAAGTCCCAGGCACTGAAGCTTTCTTT,CASSQVPGTEAFF
TRBV2,TRBD1,-,TRBJ1-1,TGTGCCAGCAACCGGGACAGGGGCACTGAAGCTTTCTTT,CASNRDRGTEAFF
TRBV5-1,TRBD1,-,TRBJ2-3,TGCGCCAGCAGTGGGACAGGGCGCACAGATACGCAGTATTTT,CASSGTGRTDTQYF
TRBV14,-,few,TRBJ1-1,TGTGCCAGCAGCCCGCCCAGACAGCTGAACACTGAAGCTTTCTTT,CASSPPRQLNTEAFF
TRBV18,-,-,TRBJ2-3,TGTGCCAGCTCACCGCGCATCACAGATACGCAGTATTTT,CASSPRITDTQYF
TRBV5-4,TRBD1,-,TRBJ1-2,TGTGCCAGCAGCTATCCGACAGGGTGCGGGGATGGCTACACCTTC,CASSYPTGCGDGYTF
TRBV24-1,-,-,TRBJ1-1,TGTGCCACCAGTCAGTCGGGGGGCTCTGAAGCTTTCTTT,CATSQSGGSEAFF
TRBV27,-,once,TRBJ1-1,TGTGCCAGCAGTAGAGGCAGGGCTGGGGACACTGAAGCTTTCTTT,CASSRGRAGDTEAFF
TRBV27,-,-,TRBJ1-2,TGTGCCAGCAGTCCATCAGAGACAGAACCTTATGGCTACACCTTC,CASSPSETEPYGYTF
TRBV5-1,-,-,TRBJ1-1,TGCGCCACCCGCCGGGGAGGGAGGAACACTGAAGCTTTCTTT,CATRRGGRNTEAFF
TRBV18,TRBD1,-,TRBJ2-3,TGTGCCAGCTCACCCTCCGGGACAGGGGTTCCAGATACGCAGTATTTT,CASSPSGTGVPDTQYF
TRBV18,TRBD1,-,TRBJ1-3,TGTGCCAGCTCACCTATGGGACAGGGGGTCGTCTCTGGAAACACCATATATTTT,CASSPMGQGVVSGNTIYF
TRBV19,TRBD1,few,TRBJ2-7,TGTGCCAGTAGTAATCCGGGACAGACAATAAACCAGTACTTC,CASSNPGQTINQYF